The next 30 T cell receptor beta chains were all read from a single sample in a study of technical replicates of blood from several donors. Sequencing was performed with immunoSEQ multiplex PCR; in TCRdb, only in-frame clones are kept and a portion is missing. The sample includes tens of thousands of clones, about 93% of them seen just once. The sample comprised T cells isolated from PBMCs. All receptors derive from a human donor in good health.

Note on this clone: An end of the junction differs from the germline gene, which may be a read error. The chain carries TRBV6-1 and TRBJ1-5; D perhaps matches TRBD1 (5 bases). The germline V gene encodes CDR1 MNHNS and CDR2 SASEGT. The CDR3 covers 14 residues. CDR3 sequence: CASIERGTDQPQHF. In DNA, the CDR3 is TGTGCCAGCATTGAACGGGGGACGGATCAGCCCCAGCATTTT.

The V call is TRBV10-1, the J call TRBJ2-7; no clear D. This CDR3 region has 15 residues. Trimming cost V 3 bases and J 0 bases, with 12 bases left between them. Germline lookup yields CDR1 WNHNN and CDR2 SYGVQD (reference sequence). CDR3 bases: TGCGCCAGCAGTGAATTCCAGTCTAGCTCCTACGAGCAGTACTTC. This codes for CASSEFQSSSYEQYF.

This chain connects TRBV19 to TRBJ1-1, with 7 nucleotides matching TRBD1. Per germline, CDR1 LNHDA and CDR2 SQIVND (reference sequence). CDR3 size: 13 residues. V dropped 7 bases and J dropped 6; count of bases not matched to a gene: 8. The CDR3 loop reads CASIPGQRAEAFF. Written as DNA, the CDR3 is TGTGCCAGTATTCCGGGACAGCGAGCTGAAGCTTTCTTT.

This CDR3 reads CASEGGDNNEQFF. The CDR3 DNA follows: TGTGCCAGCGAAGGGGGGGACAACAATGAGCAGTTCTTC. V and J are TRBV10-3 and TRBJ2-1; perhaps TRBD2 as D (7 bases). CDR1 and CDR2 from the germline V gene are ENHRY and SYGVKD. The CDR3 has 13 residues. Trimming removed 10 bases from V and 5 bases from J, with 15 bases in between.

The CDR3 DNA reads TGTGCCAGCAGCCCCCGGACAGACTCCGAGCAGTACTTC. It is translated as CASSPRTDSEQYF. The chain couples TRBV11-1 to TRBJ2-7, with D perhaps TRBD1 (6 bases). The CDR3 spans 13 residues. The germline CDR1 and CDR2 sequences are SGHAT and FQDESV (reference sequence). Trimming left V 5 bases short and J 6 bases short, with 14 bases between.

This chain connects TRBV27 to TRBJ2-7; D unclear. The CDR3 runs 13 residues. V was cut by 4 bases and J by 3 bases, with 10 bases left in between. Germline CDR1 MNHEY, CDR2 SMNVEV (reference sequence). The CDR3 nucleotides read TGTGCCAGCAGTTCCCCACTAAACTACGAGCAGTACTTC. Encoded protein: CASSSPLNYEQYF.

CDR3 amino acids: CASGRELSVSTDTQYF. The CDR3 DNA is TGTGCCAGCGGGCGGGAGTTGAGTGTTAGCACAGATACGCAGTATTTT. The chain combines TRBV28 with TRBJ2-3; 7 positions match TRBD2. Germline CDR1 MDHEN, CDR2 SYDVKM. V trimming: 8 bases; J trimming: 0 bases; junction bases outside the gene matches: 11. This CDR3 has 16 amino acids.

The chain recombines TRBV7-3 with TRBJ2-7; 8 nucleotides agree with TRBD1. The germline CDR1 and CDR2 sequences are SGHTA and FQGTGA. After removal of 4 bases from V and 6 bases from J, the junction contained 5 bases not matched to a gene. CDR3 size: 13 residues. CDR3 sequence (DNA): TGTGCCAGCAGCTATTCAGGGGGCGGCGAGCAGTACTTC. Protein sequence: CASSYSGGGEQYF.

This sequence joins TRBV28 and TRBJ2-1; 11 bases are a match to TRBD2. The CDR3 length is 17 residues. The germline gives CDR1 MDHEN, CDR2 SYDVKM. After removal of 4 bases from V and 3 bases from J, the junction contained 8 bases not matched to a gene. The CDR3 here is CASSYAGTSGIYNEQFF. CDR3 sequence (DNA): TGTGCCAGCAGTTACGCCGGGACTAGCGGAATCTACAATGAGCAGTTCTTC.

This chain joins TRBV15 and TRBJ2-3; D possibly corresponds to TRBD2 (6 bases). V shed 8 bases and J shed 3 bases, with 9 bases lying between them. The germline V gene encodes CDR1 LNHNV and CDR2 YYDKDF (reference sequence). There are 12 residues in the CDR3. This CDR3 is CATGDFTDTQYF. As DNA, the CDR3 is TGTGCCACCGGGGACTTTACAGATACGCAGTATTTT. Combining the CDR3 with reference TRBV15 and TRBJ2-3 gives the whole variable domain DAMVIQNPRYQVTQFGKPVTLSCSQTLNHNVMYWYQQKSSQAPKLLFHYYDKDFNNEADTPDNFQSRRPNTSFCFLDIRSPGLGDTAMYLCATGDFTDTQYFGPGTRLTVL.

The genes are TRBV11-2 and TRBJ2-7; D unclear. The germline V gene encodes CDR1 SGHAT and CDR2 FQNNGV. CDR3 size: 13 residues. The V end lost 0 bases, the J end lost 1 base, and 4 bases lay between the germline ends. The CDR3 reads CASSLDRSYEQYF. CDR3 bases: TGTGCCAGCAGCTTAGACAGGTCCTACGAGCAGTACTTC.

The gene calls are TRBV7-9 and TRBJ2-2; D unresolved. V was cut by 2 bases and J by 7 bases, with 8 bases left in between. There are 13 residues in the CDR3. Germline V gives CDR1 SEHNR, CDR2 FQNEAQ (reference sequence). The CDR3 loop reads CASSLTSIGELFF. The CDR3 DNA reads TGTGCCAGCAGCTTAACGAGCATCGGGGAGCTGTTTTTT.

The chain links TRBV6-6 to TRBJ1-5; D remains ambiguous. Germline assignment: CDR1 MNHNY and CDR2 SVGAGI (reference sequence). The V and J ends lost 7 bases and 0 bases respectively, with 10 bases between them. CDR3 length equals 14 residues. The CDR3 is CASTPGYSNQPQHF. The CDR3 DNA reads TGTGCCAGCACCCCAGGATATAGCAATCAGCCCCAGCATTTT.

This chain connects TRBV30 to TRBJ1-2; D uncertain. From germline, CDR1 is GTSNPN and CDR2 SVGIG (reference sequence). The ends were cut back, 4 bases at V and 1 base at J, with 4 bases in the middle. The CDR3 runs 11 residues. The CDR3 reads CAWTGNYGYTF. The CDR3 coding sequence is TGTGCCTGGACGGGTAACTATGGCTACACCTTC.

V is TRBV29-1 and J is TRBJ1-1; 8 positions match TRBD1. After removal of 7 bases from V and 0 bases from J, the junction contained 7 bases not matched to a gene. The CDR3 sequence is 14 residues long. CDR1 is SQVTM, CDR2 ANQGSEA, per germline. The CDR3 DNA sequence: TGCAGCGCGGACAGGGACAAGCTGAACACTGAAGCTTTCTTT. Its protein is CSADRDKLNTEAFF.

The V call is TRBV9, the J call TRBJ2-5; the D gene is possibly TRBD1 (5 bases). Trimming took 4 bases from V and 4 from J, leaving 17 bases between them. This CDR3 comprises 15 residues. CDR1 is SGDLS, CDR2 YYNGEE, per germline. CDR3: CASSRNGAQVETQYF. In nucleotides, the CDR3 is TGTGCCAGCAGCCGTAATGGGGCCCAAGTAGAGACCCAGTACTTC. Complete variable domain (other parts from reference TRBV9 and TRBJ2-5): DSGVTQTPKHLITATGQRVTLRCSPRSGDLSVYWYQQSLDQGLQFLIQYYNGEERAKGNILERFSAQQFPDLHSELNLSSLELGDSALYFCASSRNGAQVETQYFGPGTRLLVL.

The genes are TRBV4-2 and TRBJ1-1; D uncertain. The CDR3 covers 15 residues. Trimming took 0 bases from V and 4 from J, leaving 12 bases between them. In germline, CDR1 is LGHNA, CDR2 YNFKEQ. CDR3 region: CASSQEGSAGTEAFF. CDR3 bases: TGTGCCAGCAGCCAAGAGGGCAGTGCGGGCACTGAAGCTTTCTTT.

The V gene is TRBV2, the J gene TRBJ2-7; D unclear. The germline CDR1 and CDR2 sequences are SNHLY and FYNNEI. This CDR3 region has 10 residues. Deletions cut 6 bases from V and 3 bases from J, with 3 bases between. The CDR3 coding sequence is TGTGCCAGCAGACTCTACGAGCAGTACTTC. It codes for CASRLYEQYF.

The chain links TRBV7-9 to TRBJ2-7; TRBD2 aligns across 9 bases. The CDR3 is 15 residues long. CDR1 is SEHNR, CDR2 FQNEAQ, per germline (reference sequence). Trimming removed 1 base from V and 3 bases from J; junction bases left unmatched: 4. The CDR3 bases are TGTGCCAGCAGCTTAGGGGCGGGAGGGGGCTACGAGCAGTACTTC. Translating gives CASSLGAGGGYEQYF.

V usage is TRBV11-3 and J usage is TRBJ1-2; D remains ambiguous. The CDR3 is 12 amino acids. Trimming pared 1 base from V and 10 bases from J, leaving 10 bases between. The germline V gene has CDR1 SGHNT and CDR2 YENEEA. The CDR3 loop reads CASSLARKPYTF. The DNA of the CDR3 is TGTGCCAGCAGCTTAGCGCGGAAACCCTACACCTTC.

This clone was picked up one time. The V and J genes are TRBV27 and TRBJ1-5, with TRBD1 matching over 9 bases. The CDR3 runs 15 residues. The germline V gene has CDR1 MNHEY and CDR2 SMNVEV (reference sequence). With V trimmed by 5 bases and J by 7 bases, 9 bases remained unmatched. The CDR3 sequence is CASSPLGQGMQPQHF. The CDR3 DNA reads TGTGCCAGCAGTCCCTTGGGACAGGGTATGCAGCCCCAGCATTTT.

The rearrangement joins TRBV28 to TRBJ2-2, with D possibly being TRBD2 (6 bases). Germline-derived CDR1 and CDR2 are MDHEN and SYDVKM. The CDR3 sequence is 15 residues long. V lost 2 bases to trimming and J lost 4 bases, with 11 bases between them. The CDR3 bases are TGTGCCAGCAGTTTAGGAGGGTCGGGCACCGGGGAGCTGTTTTTT. Residues: CASSLGGSGTGELFF.

The J gene is TRBJ1-6, the V gene TRBV6-5; TRBD1 matches 11 bases. V was pared by 2 bases and J by 7 bases, with 4 bases of the junction left unmatched. The CDR3 sequence is 16 residues long. Per the germline V gene, CDR1 is MNHEY and CDR2 is SVGAGI. CDR3 sequence (DNA): TGTGCCAGCAGTTACGGGACAGGGGGGGAAAATTCACCCCTCCACTTT. It is translated as CASSYGTGGENSPLHF.

The chain is built from TRBV9 and TRBJ1-6; TRBD1 agrees at 8 bases. After removal of 3 bases from V and 10 bases from J, the junction contained 9 bases not matched to a gene. CDR3 length equals 15 residues. Germline V CDR1 and CDR2: SGDLS, YYNGEE. CDR3 in amino acids: CASSAGDRGWSPLHF. The CDR3 nucleotides read TGTGCCAGCAGCGCGGGAGACAGGGGTTGGTCACCCCTCCACTTT.

The chain employs TRBV6-4 and TRBJ2-1; D is uncertain. V was pared by 0 bases and J by 6 bases, with 6 bases between. Germline V gene lookup returns CDR1 MRHNA and CDR2 SNTAGT. There are 13 residues in the CDR3. CDR3 amino acids: CASSDSAVNEQFF. CDR3 coding DNA: TGTGCCAGCAGTGACTCGGCAGTCAATGAGCAGTTCTTC.

This CDR3 reads CASRLTGLRGILNEKLFF. The CDR3 DNA is TGTGCCAGCAGGTTAACAGGGCTACGAGGGATACTTAATGAAAAACTGTTTTTT. V is TRBV27 and J is TRBJ1-4; a possible D gene is TRBD1 (6 bases). CDR3 length equals 18 residues. Trimming took 6 bases from V and 4 from J, leaving 24 bases between them. CDR1 is MNHEY, CDR2 SMNVEV, per germline (reference sequence).

The CDR3 DNA reads as TGTGCCAGCAGCTTGGGCGAGGGACAGACGCAAGAGACCCAGTACTTC. Amino acids: CASSLGEGQTQETQYF. The chain employs TRBV7-8 and TRBJ2-5; TRBD1 agrees at 7 bases. CDR1 and CDR2 (germline): SGHVS, FQNEAQ. V lost 3 bases to trimming and J lost 2 bases; unmatched junction nucleotides: 9. This CDR3 contains 16 residues.

This sequence joins TRBV6-1 and TRBJ1-2, with a possible D match to TRBD1 (5 bases). In germline, CDR1 is MNHNS, CDR2 SASEGT. The V and J ends lost 3 bases and 4 bases respectively, with 15 bases between them. The CDR3 extends over 15 amino acids. CDR3 protein: CASSEGGAWSYGYTF. CDR3 in DNA: TGTGCCAGCAGTGAGGGAGGGGCTTGGAGCTATGGCTACACCTTC.

The chain employs TRBV7-9 and TRBJ1-3; D perhaps matches TRBD1 (6 bases). The CDR3 loop spans 15 amino acids. Germline CDR1 reads SEHNR; CDR2 reads FQNEAQ (reference sequence). V was clipped by 8 bases and J by 0 bases, with 14 bases between them. The DNA for the CDR3 is TGTGCCAGCTGGGGGATGACAGGCTCTGGAAACACCATATATTTT. Protein sequence: CASWGMTGSGNTIYF.

The V gene is TRBV14, the J gene TRBJ1-1; 8 positions agree with TRBD1. Germline values: CDR1 SGHDN, CDR2 FVKESK. This CDR3 has 14 amino acids. V dropped 6 bases and J dropped 5; count of bases not matched to a gene: 8. This CDR3 is CASSQTGVGTEAFF. The CDR3 DNA follows: TGTGCCAGCAGTCAGACAGGGGTGGGGACTGAAGCTTTCTTT.